This TCR beta chain was identified during a study of T cell clones after liver transplantation. Only in-frame clones appear in the TCRdb table, and some are missing; sequencing was by immunoSEQ multiplex PCR. The sample holds over 55,000 clones; about two thirds are singletons and the top ten take less than 3.5%. Germline V CDR1 and CDR2: SEHNR, FQNEAQ (reference sequence). The germline V and J ends were trimmed by 6 bases and 3 bases, with 8 bases remaining between them. CDR3 size: 12 residues. In this sample, this clone turned up once. This TCR was recovered from a human patient who received a liver transplant. Some T cells may be the graft donor's. V usage is TRBV7-9 and J usage is TRBJ2-5; D is possibly TRBD1 (6 bases). The sequencing used CD4+ T cells from blood, collected at the approximately 16-month timepoint. DNA for the CDR3: TGTGCCAGCAGATCAGGGGAAGAGACCCAGTACTTC. This encodes CASRSGEETQYF.